This TCR beta chain derives from a study of control samples from healthy donors and cancer patients (dated by TCRdb to 2020 to 2021). Points on this clone: Its antigen is unknown. No base qualities exist here, and no much larger clone lies one base off it.

The library was built by means of the immunoSEQ multiplex PCR assay. The source is immuneACCESS, and TCRdb retained only in-frame sequences with V and J called. Part of the clones is not carried over; for the studies checked, unresolved V genes explain less than half of this, and the remainder is unexplained. A total of about 12,000 clones appear in this sample, approximately 94% of them only once. The top ten clonotypes cover roughly a quarter of the sample. The CDR3, from cysteine to phenylalanine, totals 14 residues. The read is trimmed to its CDR3 DNA, 42 bases read in frame from base 1. CDR1 and CDR2, looked up from the germline V gene, are KGHDR and SFDVKD. V is shortened by 5 bases, J by 1 base, and the region joining them spans 8 bases.

The rearranged chain carries TRBV24-1 and TRBJ1-5; the D gene is unclear. The TCR sequence derives from a man between 65 and 85 years old with head and neck cancer. Material: PBMCs. The nucleotide sequence reads TGTGCCACCAGTGCCCAAAACAGCAATCAGCCCCAGCATTTT. Its coded protein is CATSAQNSNQPQHF.